The 7 T cell receptor beta chains below were found in one sample sequenced in a study of glioma-infiltrating T cells. Amplification of TCR alpha and beta CDR3 regions from RNA used iRepertoire nested multiplex PCR. TCRdb processed the multiplex PCR reads anew with MiXCR; each CDR3 protein has one entry. The repertoire holds approximately 120,000 distinct CDR3 sequences, with 20% to 25% as singletons. The sequenced sample was glioma tissue, nonneoplastic brain tissue, or PBMCs (not recorded which). All receptors come from a human donor with low-grade glioma or glioblastoma, undergoing nonglioma brain surgery, or in good health (not recorded which).

As concerns this clonotype: A read error may account for a junction end that differs from germline. The chain links TRBV19 to TRBJ1-4; 9 bases are a match to TRBD1. Germline CDR1 is LNHDA and CDR2 is SQIVND (reference sequence). The CDR3 contains 16 residues. The CDR3 spells CASSTPPGQGREKLSF. CDR3 nucleotide sequence: TGTGCCAGTAGTACCCCCCCGGGACAGGGACGTGAAAAACTGTCTTTT.

The rearrangement links TRBV4-2 to TRBJ2-5, with 9 nucleotides matching TRBD2. The germline CDR1 and CDR2 sequences are LGHNA and YNFKEQ. The CDR3 spans 16 residues. V gave up 4 bases and J gave up 1 base; unmatched junction bases: 7. CDR3 residues: CASSRGLAGSQETQYF. The CDR3 DNA reads as TGTGCCAGCAGCCGGGGGCTAGCGGGATCCCAAGAGACCCAGTACTTC.

Turning to this clonotype: A much larger clone lies one base from this, so it may be a read error. This chain connects TRBV7-2 to TRBJ1-6; D might be TRBD1 (5 bases). The germline V gene has CDR1 SGHTA and CDR2 FQGNSA. V lost 1 base, J lost 7 bases, and 11 bases lay in between. CDR3 length equals 15 residues. The DNA of the CDR3 is TGTGCCAGCAGCTTAGGCCAGGGTCGAAATTCACCCCTCCACTTT. This translates into CASSLGQGRNSPLHF.

This clonotype was picked up many times. This rearrangement joins TRBV27 to TRBJ1-1; D gene uncertain. The CDR3 length is 13 residues. V lost 6 bases, J lost 2 bases, and 10 bases lay in between. Germline loops: CDR1 MNHEY, CDR2 SMNVEV (reference sequence). The CDR3 region is CASSPTSNTEAFF. CDR3 in DNA: TGTGCCAGCAGCCCTACCAGCAACACTGAAGCTTTCTTT.

In its sample, this clonotype was seen many times. J is TRBJ2-2 and V is TRBV19; no firm D call. This CDR3 comprises 14 residues. Trimming left V 5 bases short and J 0 bases short, with 7 bases between. The V gene's germline CDR1 is LNHDA and CDR2 SQIVND (reference sequence). In DNA, the CDR3 is TGTGCCAGTAGTCCAGCTGCGAACACCGGGGAGCTGTTTTTT. This gives the protein CASSPAANTGELFF.

This clonotype has ten or more counts. The V and J genes are TRBV7-9 and TRBJ1-2; D may be TRBD1 (6 bases). Trimming left V 3 bases short and J 8 bases short, with 10 bases between. The CDR3 extends over 12 amino acids. Germline values: CDR1 SEHNR, CDR2 FQNEAQ (reference sequence). This CDR3 is CASSFARGGYTF. The CDR3 DNA sequence: TGTGCCAGCAGCTTTGCCAGGGGAGGCTACACCTTC.

This clonotype has a count of ten or more. The gene calls are TRBV10-3 and TRBJ2-3; no firm D call. Between the trimmed V and J ends, which lost 3 bases and 6 bases, there was a span of 7 bases. The germline V gene has CDR1 ENHRY and CDR2 SYGVKD. CDR3 length equals 12 residues. The CDR3 DNA follows: TGTGCCATCAGTGAAGTTGCGGATACGCAGTATTTT. It codes for CAISEVADTQYF.